Listed here are 27 T cell receptor beta chains from one sample, sequenced in a study of T cells after yellow fever vaccination. In TCRdb, the 5' RACE reads were re-called with MiXCR into one record per CDR3 protein. Of 250,000 to 300,000 distinct CDR3 sequences listed, over 10% are singletons. The sequences come from CD4+ T cells sorted from PBMCs, collected 45 days after the yellow fever booster vaccination. These TCRs come from a man aged 30 to 45 who received the YFV17D yellow fever vaccine.

The chain employs TRBV6-2 or TRBV6-3 and TRBJ2-5, with unresolved D. The CDR3 extends over 16 amino acids. V was cut by 2 bases and J by 4 bases, with 17 bases left in between. Germline loops: CDR1 MNHEY, CDR2 SVGEGT. The CDR3: CASSYGGFSKGETQYF. Here the CDR3 DNA reads TGTGCCAGCAGTTACGGCGGCTTCTCAAAGGGAGAGACCCAGTACTTC.

There are a few counts of this clonotype. This chain uses TRBV24-1 with TRBJ2-3; 12 bases line up with TRBD2. CDR1 is KGHDR and CDR2 is SFDVKD in the germline V gene. The CDR3 runs 17 residues. After removal of 7 bases from V and 4 bases from J, the junction contained 11 bases not matched to a gene. CDR3 in amino acids: CATRPRIGLAGSDTQYF. CDR3 DNA sequence: TGTGCCACCAGGCCGCGGATCGGACTAGCGGGATCAGATACGCAGTATTTT.

The rearrangement uses TRBV20-1 and TRBJ2-4; weak D call: TRBD2 (5 bases). CDR1 is DFQATT and CDR2 is SNEGSKA in the germline V gene (reference sequence). Trimming shortened V by 3 bases and J by 0 bases, and 12 bases separated the two germline ends. The CDR3 totals 15 residues. The CDR3 region is CSASSGGLAKNIQYF. The CDR3 DNA follows: TGCAGTGCTAGTAGTGGAGGACTAGCCAAAAACATTCAGTACTTC.

The CDR3 region is CASSSSRGGSYEQYF. DNA for the CDR3: TGCGCCAGCAGCTCCTCCCGGGGGGGTTCCTACGAGCAGTACTTC. This rearrangement joins TRBV5-1 to TRBJ2-7; 8 positions match TRBD2. CDR3 length: 15 amino acids. Germline lookup yields CDR1 SGHRS and CDR2 YFSETQ. V lost 3 bases to trimming and J lost 1 base; unmatched junction nucleotides: 6.

Ten or more counts support this clonotype. One end of the junction varies from germline; a read error may be responsible. V and J are TRBV20-1 and TRBJ2-1, with 16 bases that match TRBD2. The CDR3 contains 17 residues. In germline, CDR1 is DFQATT, CDR2 SNEGSKA (reference sequence). The CDR3 loop is CSALPIGTSGRATTEVF. The CDR3 DNA follows: TGCAGTGCCCTCCCCATCGGGACTAGCGGGAGGGCCACCACGGAGGTCTTC.

This CDR3 reads CASSRGTSGRGSLQYF. As DNA, the CDR3 is TGTGCCAGCAGCCGTGGGACTAGCGGGAGGGGGTCCCTCCAGTACTTC. V is TRBV7-2 and J is TRBJ2-5; TRBD2 matches at 16 bases. This CDR3 has 16 residues. CDR1 SGHTA and CDR2 FQGNSA come from the germline V gene. J gave up 10 bases and V 5 bases, and 10 bases lay outside the gene matches.

The chain is built from TRBV28 and TRBJ2-7, with 7 bases lining up with TRBD2. Germline lookup yields CDR1 MDHEN and CDR2 SYDVKM. This CDR3 comprises 18 residues. J was trimmed by 6 bases and V by 5 bases; bases with no gene match: 22. The CDR3 DNA reads as TGTGCCAGCAGTGATCTGCGCGGGAGTACTTTAAGTAGAGGCGAGCAGTACTTC. This translates into CASSDLRGSTLSRGEQYF.

The rearrangement links TRBV12-3 or TRBV12-4 to TRBJ2-2; either TRBD1 or TRBD2 may supply D (5 bases each). The CDR3 has 14 residues. Trimming left V 11 bases short and J 1 base short, with 14 bases between. The CDR3 here is CAGLGDGNTGELFF. As DNA, the CDR3 is TGTGCCGGCTTGGGGGACGGGAACACCGGGGAGCTGTTTTTT.

This clonotype was seen a few times. CDR3 DNA: TGTGCCAGCAGTTTGCCCCTCCCTCCGCAGTATTTT. It translates to CASSLPLPPQYF. V usage is TRBV12-3 or TRBV12-4 and J usage is TRBJ2-3; D uncertain. The CDR3 has 12 amino acids. V gave up 3 bases and J gave up 10 bases, with 11 bases separating them.

The chain links TRBV6-5 to TRBJ2-3; 11 positions agree with TRBD1. The germline CDR1 and CDR2 sequences are MNHEY and SVGAGI. The V segment lost 3 bases and the J segment 0 bases; nucleotides outside the gene matches: 8. The CDR3 is 18 amino acids. The CDR3, as DNA: TGTGCCAGCAGTTATTCGGACAGGGGGCTTTCTAGCACAGATACGCAGTATTTT. Translating it yields CASSYSDRGLSSTDTQYF.

V and J are TRBV20-1 and TRBJ2-7, with D uncertain. V lost 4 bases and J lost 0, with 10 bases in between. CDR3 size: 13 residues. The V gene's germline CDR1 is DFQATT and CDR2 SNEGSKA (reference sequence). This chain's CDR3 is CSATRHLSYEQYF. The DNA of the CDR3 is TGCAGTGCTACCCGACATCTCTCCTACGAGCAGTACTTC.

This clonotype turned up a few times. No DNA is shown, since the ends of the CDR3 on it are uncertain; the CDR3 is the one TCRdb lists. This chain links TRBV12-3 or TRBV12-4 with TRBJ1-5. The CDR3 is made up of 12 amino acids, end residues included. The CDR3 protein is CASSSSAQPQHF.

This clonotype has at least ten counts. This chain joins TRBV11-2 and TRBJ2-1; 12 positions agree with TRBD2. Germline V gene data show CDR1 as SGHAT and CDR2 as FQNNGV. Germline trimming cut 3 bases from V and 9 bases from J; bases unmatched to any gene: 6. CDR3 length equals 15 residues. In DNA form, the CDR3 reads TGTGCCAGCAGCTTTCGACTAGCGGGAGTAGGTGAGCAGTTCTTC. Its translation: CASSFRLAGVGEQFF.

For the CDR3, the DNA is TGTGCCAGCAGCGTAGAACCTGGGGTCGAGCAGTTCTTC. Its protein is CASSVEPGVEQFF. This chain joins TRBV9 and TRBJ2-1; no clear D gene. This CDR3 is built from 13 residues. Germline CDR1 SGDLS, CDR2 YYNGEE. The ends were cut back, 0 bases at V and 10 bases at J, with 11 bases in the middle. The entire variable domain, with the rest obtained from reference TRBV9 and TRBJ2-1, is as follows: DSGVTQTPKHLITATGQRVTLRCSPRSGDLSVYWYQQSLDQGLQFLIQYYNGEERAKGNILERFSAQQFPDLHSELNLSSLELGDSALYFCASSVEPGVEQFFGPGTRLTVL.

This clonotype turned up a few times. The chain uses TRBV27 and TRBJ1-2, with D uncertain. Germline V gene data show CDR1 as MNHEY and CDR2 as SMNVEV (reference sequence). The CDR3 has 13 amino acids. Between the trimmed V and J ends, which lost 5 bases and 2 bases, there was a span of 9 bases. The CDR3 sequence is CASSVVANYGYTF. CDR3 nucleotide sequence: TGTGCCAGCAGTGTGGTGGCGAACTATGGCTACACCTTC.

At least ten counts were recorded for this clonotype. The DNA of the CDR3 is TGCAGCGTTGTCGGGGGGCCCTACGAGCAGTACTTC. Translating gives CSVVGGPYEQYF. The chain uses TRBV29-1 and TRBJ2-7; possible D gene TRBD2, 7 bases. This CDR3 is built from 12 residues. Germline V CDR1 and CDR2: SQVTM, ANQGSEA. The V and J ends lost 4 bases and 2 bases respectively, with 9 bases between them.

This clonotype was picked up a small number of times. This chain joins TRBV9 and TRBJ1-4; D is unclear. The CDR3 has 16 residues. Looked up from germline, CDR1 is SGDLS and CDR2 is YYNGEE. The V gene lost 0 bases and the J gene lost 3 bases, with 12 bases spanning the gap. The DNA for the CDR3 is TGTGCCAGCAGCGTAGAGGCGGGCAGATCTAATGAAAAACTGTTTTTT. Translated, it gives CASSVEAGRSNEKLFF. The entire variable domain, with the rest obtained from reference TRBV9 and TRBJ1-4, is as follows: DSGVTQTPKHLITATGQRVTLRCSPRSGDLSVYWYQQSLDQGLQFLIQYYNGEERAKGNILERFSAQQFPDLHSELNLSSLELGDSALYFCASSVEAGRSNEKLFFGSGTQLSVL.

The chain recombines TRBV15 with TRBJ2-5; TRBD1 matches 8 bases. The V segment lost 5 bases and the J segment 7 bases; nucleotides outside the gene matches: 6. The germline CDR1 and CDR2 sequences are LNHNV and YYDKDF (reference sequence). The CDR3 consists of 13 residues. The CDR3 DNA sequence: TGTGCCACCAGCGGACAGGGCGGGTCGACCCAGTACTTC. Protein: CATSGQGGSTQYF.

The rearrangement links TRBV7-2 to TRBJ2-1, with 7 nucleotides matching TRBD2. Germline trimming cut 5 bases from V and 6 bases from J; bases unmatched to any gene: 13. The CDR3 spans 16 residues. Germline V gene sequence: CDR1 SGHTA, CDR2 FQGNSA. The CDR3 sequence is CASSPVTGLVGNEQFF. The CDR3 DNA reads as TGTGCCAGCAGCCCGGTTACAGGACTAGTCGGCAATGAGCAGTTCTTC.

This clonotype was detected only a few times. This sequence joins TRBV15 and TRBJ2-1; the D gene is possibly TRBD2 (6 bases). This CDR3 region has 14 residues. The V gene lost 4 bases and the J gene lost 9 bases, with 16 bases spanning the gap. Germline values: CDR1 LNHNV, CDR2 YYDKDF (reference sequence). For the CDR3, the DNA is TGTGCCACCAGCATCCAGACTAGTTCAGCTGAGCAGTTCTTC. This gives the protein CATSIQTSSAEQFF.

Here the CDR3 DNA reads TGTGCCAGTAGTATAGGCCTGGGCAGCATGAACACTGAAGCTTTCTTT. It yields the protein CASSIGLGSMNTEAFF. This chain uses TRBV19 with TRBJ1-1; D is ambiguous. V was cut by 1 base and J by 0 bases, with 12 bases left in between. Per the germline V gene, CDR1 is LNHDA and CDR2 is SQIVND (reference sequence). CDR3 length: 16 amino acids.

V usage is TRBV7-2 and J usage is TRBJ2-5; D perhaps matches TRBD1 (6 bases). This CDR3 contains 14 residues. V lost 3 bases, J lost 4 bases, and 12 bases lay in between. Germline values: CDR1 SGHTA, CDR2 FQGNSA. The CDR3 DNA sequence: TGTGCCAGCAGCTTTACAGGGAAGGGAGAGACCCAGTACTTC. It specifies CASSFTGKGETQYF.

This clonotype was counted between two and nine times. V gene TRBV3-2 combines with J gene TRBJ2-1; the table assigns TRBD2, which was not confirmed against the DNA. TRBV3-2 constitutes a pseudogene. This CDR3 region has 14 residues. CDR3 amino acids: CASRTSGPNNEQFF. The CDR3 region has the DNA TGTGCCAGCAGAACTAGCGGTCCAAACAATGAGCAGTTCTTC.

This clonotype was found many times. The V and J genes are TRBV20-1 and TRBJ1-2; D may be TRBD1 (6 bases). The CDR3 consists of 14 residues. V was shortened by 4 bases and J by 3 bases, with 15 bases between the two germline ends. Germline CDR1 reads DFQATT; CDR2 reads SNEGSKA (reference sequence). CDR3: CSATRDNGYYGYTF. CDR3 DNA sequence: TGCAGTGCTACACGGGACAATGGCTACTATGGCTACACCTTC.

The rearrangement links TRBV7-2 to TRBJ1-1; D perhaps matches TRBD1 (5 bases). V dropped 5 bases and J dropped 4 bases, with 14 bases sitting between them. The CDR3 consists of 14 residues. Looked up from germline, CDR1 is SGHTA and CDR2 is FQGNSA. CDR3 DNA sequence: TGTGCCAGCAGCCCCGCGGCGGGGGGCACTGAAGCTTTCTTT. It encodes CASSPAAGGTEAFF.

This chain links TRBV12-3 or TRBV12-4 with TRBJ2-2; D uncertain. The V and J ends lost 1 base and 2 bases respectively, with 8 bases between them. CDR3 length: 15 residues. CDR3 in DNA: TGTGCCAGCAGTTTAGAGTTCGGAAACACCGGGGAGCTGTTTTTT. It is translated as CASSLEFGNTGELFF.

The genes are TRBV6-5 and TRBJ1-6, with TRBD1 as a possible D gene (6 bases). V shed 3 bases and J shed 6 bases, with 15 bases lying between them. Germline V gene lookup returns CDR1 MNHEY and CDR2 SVGAGI. This CDR3 is built from 16 residues. This chain's CDR3 is CASSYPKTGRNSPLHF. The CDR3 DNA reads TGTGCCAGCAGTTATCCAAAGACAGGCCGTAATTCACCCCTCCACTTT.